This TCR beta chain was profiled in a study of read filtering for tumor transcriptome and immune sequencing (dated by TCRdb to the early 2020s). Background for the entire study: Of the patients in the cohort, 17 were male and roughly 15 were female, and their mean age was about 72 years, with a range of roughly 45 to 90. Whole-transcriptome libraries were prepared with the TruSeq RNA Access Library Prep Kit after DNase treatment. TCR repertoires obtained by targeted immune repertoire sequencing and by bulk whole-transcriptome sequencing performed on the same bone marrow samples were compared. Under revised international staging, 8 or 9 patients fell into R-ISS I, more than 15 into R-ISS II and six or seven into R-ISS III. As a main aim, a read-filtering strategy for immune repertoire data was addressed, with the specific question being whether clonotypes supported by a single read should be removed. TCR-region mapped reads per sample ranged from about 4 to 10.27 million with IR-seq versus only roughly 80 to 1273 with RNA-seq. General study outcomes and caveats: Single-read clonotypes made up approximately 84% of clonotypes but only 3% to 4.5% of total reads in IR-seq, compared with approximately 70% of clonotypes and 44.6% of reads in RNA-seq. Removing single-read clonotypes increased the correlation between IR-seq and RNA-seq shared clonotype proportions. Compared with RNA-seq, IR-seq captured clonotypes at much higher depth and more reliably, and a smaller IR-seq throughput was enough to identify most shared clonotypes. The sorted CD138-negative fraction was composed of a mixed bone marrow immune population rather than of purified T cells.

Sequences SEHNR (CDR1) and FQNEAQ (CDR2) are obtained from the germline V gene (reference sequence). V is cut by 5 bases and J by 10 bases, and the space between the germline ends is 12 bases. Counted from cysteine to phenylalanine, this CDR3 has 12 amino acids. Here the CDR3 DNA is all that survives: 36 bases in frame from base 1. Bone marrow was sampled from every patient at the time of active disease. Ficoll-Hypaque density gradient centrifugation was used to isolate the bone marrow mononuclear cells. Myeloma plasma cells were removed and CD138-negative cells were collected by negative selection after labeling with CD138 magnetic microbeads on a MACS separator. Flow cytometry on an Attune NxT with CD138 antibodies was used to check the purity of the isolated cells. Total RNA was extracted using TRIzol reagent and was quantified on a NanoDrop spectrophotometer. Paired RNA-seq and IR-seq were performed on the CD138-negative bone marrow sample of each patient.

The Immunoverse kit was used to build TCR libraries from around 400 ng RNA, with molecular barcoded adaptors covering alpha/delta and beta/gamma chains. TCR library preparation used the same RNA that went into transcriptome sequencing. Sequencing of the TCR libraries was done on an Illumina HiSeq 4000 with 2 x 150 cycles. From the authors' description of their analysis: With MiXCR, TCR reads were aligned to human V, D, J and C references and assembled into CDR3 clonotypes, with quality filtering and error correction included. The tcR package in R was used to analyze clonotype counts and gene usage diversity. For inspection of raw mapping reads, RNA-seq reads were mapped by STAR aligner version 2.5.3a onto GRCh37 of the human genome. To test how sequencing depth affects detected clonotypes, IR-seq fastq files were randomly downsampled with Seqtk 1.3. TCRdb took the public reads, trimmed them with fastp at Q25, ran MiXCR for clone calling and kept in-frame beta chains. Each record represents a unique CDR3 protein, reported with the most common genes and DNA among its rows. TCRdb's processing, not the study's, gives the V and J calls here. The sample table holds about 130,000 distinct CDR3 sequences, of which about 13% were seen once. Roughly 7.6% of the sample goes to the ten largest clones.

The sample holds many counts of this clonotype. Its antigen target is currently unknown. No base-level quality is on record; no much larger clone is a single base apart. This clonotype was obtained from a donor aged 40 or older with multiple myeloma. The chain is encoded by TRBV7-9 joined to TRBJ2-1, with no confident D gene call. Sequenced material: a population of CD138-negative cells sorted from bone marrow. According to the study, the label for this sample's cell subset or site signals: bone marrow mononuclear cells depleted of CD138+ plasma/myeloma cells by negative magnetic selection. The CDR3 reads CASSLLRSEQFF. The nucleotides read TGTGCCAGCAGCCTCCTTCGCAGCGAGCAGTTCTTC.